Following are 6 T cell receptor beta chains from one sample sequenced in a study of blood T cell repertoires in COVID-19 (dated by TCRdb to 2020 to 2021). To prepare the library, the immunoSEQ multiplex PCR assay was applied. TCRdb re-hosts the immuneACCESS table, in-frame sequences only. Its copies lack some clones; in the studies checked, an unresolved V gene accounts for under half of them, and the cause for the rest is not known. The sample records around 210,000 clones, approximately 90% of which are singletons. The top ten constitute roughly a sixth of the sample. Sequencing used peripheral blood. The receptors originated from a man aged 50 or older with COVID-19, enrolled during active disease.

This chain links TRBV5-5 with TRBJ2-2, with D maybe TRBD1 (5 bases). Germline values: CDR1 SGHKS, CDR2 YYEKEE (reference sequence). With 0 bases removed from V and 1 base from J, the gap between germline ends came to 10 bases. This CDR3 has 16 residues. The CDR3 spells CASSLVPGQNTGELFF. In nucleotides, the CDR3 is TGTGCCAGCAGCTTGGTCCCCGGACAGAACACCGGGGAGCTGTTTTTT.

This clone was counted a few times. The rearrangement links TRBV10-3 to TRBJ1-1; no clear D gene. Germline assignment: CDR1 ENHRY and CDR2 SYGVKD. Between the trimmed V and J ends, which lost 3 bases and 10 bases, there was a span of 12 bases. The CDR3 totals 12 residues. The CDR3 DNA follows: TGTGCCATCAGTGAAGAGGGTGGAGGAGCTTTCTTT. Amino acid sequence: CAISEEGGGAFF.

V usage is TRBV6-2 or TRBV6-3 and J usage is TRBJ1-6, with 9 bases matching TRBD1. The J segment lost 9 bases and the V segment lost 4 bases, leaving 4 bases of the junction unmatched. The CDR3 extends over 14 amino acids. The V gene's germline CDR1 is MNHEY and CDR2 SVGEGT. In DNA, the CDR3 is TGTGCCAGCAGTTCGGGACAGGGAGCTTCACCCCTCCACTTT. As protein: CASSSGQGASPLHF.

A few counts support this clone. This chain uses TRBV6-6 with TRBJ1-2; no definite D call. The CDR3 contains 12 residues. V shed 0 bases and J shed 8 bases, with 7 bases lying between them. Per the germline V gene, CDR1 is MNHNY and CDR2 is SVGAGI (reference sequence). The CDR3 here is CASSYSSGGYTF. Written as DNA, the CDR3 is TGTGCCAGCAGTTACTCGAGCGGCGGCTACACCTTC.

This clone was seen a single time. The chain uses TRBV30 and TRBJ1-2; no firm D call. In germline, CDR1 is GTSNPN, CDR2 SVGIG (reference sequence). V was trimmed by 0 bases and J by 3 bases, leaving 11 bases between them. The CDR3 contains 14 residues. CDR3 DNA sequence: TGTGCCTGGAGTGTAGAGGGAACTTACTATGGCTACACCTTC. Its protein product is CAWSVEGTYYGYTF.

The chain links TRBV30 to TRBJ1-2; TRBD1 aligns across 7 bases. J gave up 4 bases and V 1 base, and 9 bases lay outside the gene matches. Germline V gene sequence: CDR1 GTSNPN, CDR2 SVGIG (reference sequence). This CDR3 spans 15 amino acids. This CDR3 reads CAWSEGGANPYGYTF. CDR3 sequence (DNA): TGTGCCTGGAGTGAAGGGGGCGCAAATCCCTATGGCTACACCTTC. Variable domain in full (rest from reference TRBV30 and TRBJ1-2): SQTIHQWPATLVQPVGSPLSLECTVEGTSNPNLYWYRQAAGRGLQLLFYSVGIGQISSEVPQNLSASRPQDRQFILSSKKLLLSDSGFYLCAWSEGGANPYGYTFGSGTRLTVV.